The entry that follows covers one T cell receptor beta chain sequence. Antigen: not known. The primer mix had 60 Vbeta and 13 Jbeta primers. Clones were read by immunoSEQ multiplex PCR, and TCRdb kept only the in-frame ones, dropping some. Counted here are 150,000 to 200,000 clones, approximately 71% occurring once; the ten biggest clones make up about 1.6%. The CDR3 length is 13 residues. From germline, CDR1 is MNHEY and CDR2 SMNVEV (reference sequence). V lost 0 bases and J lost 11, with 13 bases in between. The data derive from a study of cytomegalovirus exposure and HLA in healthy donors. Study observations and caveats: TCR beta sequences reportedly predicted most subjects' HLA-A and HLA-B alleles accurately.

The clonotype comes from a girl between 10 and 17 years old in good health and CMV-seronegative. Sequencing was performed on PBMCs. The chain carries TRBV27 and TRBJ1-1; TRBD1 might be the D (6 bases). CDR3 sequence: CASSLSVGAEAFF. DNA of the CDR3: TGTGCCAGCAGTTTATCAGTGGGGGCGGAGGCTTTCTTT.